These 17 T cell receptor beta chains were sequenced from one sample in a study of regulatory T cells in long-lasting Graves disease. Time point in this sample: persistent/refractory GD, antithyroid drugs over 5 years with positive TRAb. Extracted RNA from PBMCs served as the source of the TCR library. According to the study, TCR beta libraries were built with iRepertoire HTBI primers and CDR3-region Arm-PCR. TCRdb ran MiXCR on the multiplex PCR reads and lists one entry per CDR3 protein. The table includes 300,000 to 500,000 distinct CDR3 sequences, less than 25% detected once. The sequences come from peripheral blood mononuclear cells (PBMCs), collected when the disease was refractory, from a patient treated with antithyroid drugs. The receptor set was obtained from a female donor with Graves disease.

This clonotype was detected only a few times. The chain recombines TRBV7-2 with TRBJ1-6; D gene ambiguous. Germline CDR1 and CDR2: SGHTA and FQGNSA. The CDR3 covers 14 residues. The V gene lost 2 bases and the J gene lost 6 bases, with 8 bases spanning the gap. CDR3 protein: CASSLLLSNSPLHF. CDR3 DNA: TGTGCCAGCAGCTTATTGTTAAGTAATTCACCCCTCCACTTT.

A few counts support this clonotype. In DNA form, the CDR3 reads TGTGCCAGCAGTCCCAAGCGGGACAGCTCCTACAATGAGCAGTTCTTC. The encoded protein is CASSPKRDSSYNEQFF. The chain carries TRBV12-3 or TRBV12-4 and TRBJ2-1; D is perhaps TRBD1 or TRBD2 (7 bases each). V was cut by 5 bases and J by 0 bases, with 14 bases left in between. The CDR3 contains 16 residues.

A few counts support this clonotype. The rearrangement links TRBV20-1 to TRBJ2-5, with D tentatively TRBD2 (5 bases). CDR1 DFQATT and CDR2 SNEGSKA come from the germline V gene (reference sequence). Deletions cut 3 bases from V and 5 bases from J, with 13 bases between. CDR3 length equals 13 residues. The CDR3 DNA sequence: TGCAGTGCTAGGGATCTAGTAGCGGAGACCCAGTACTTC. Translation gives CSARDLVAETQYF.

V and J are TRBV28 and TRBJ1-5; D may be TRBD1 (6 bases). The length of the CDR3 is 13 residues. The germline V gene has CDR1 MDHEN and CDR2 SYDVKM. V was pared by 6 bases and J by 7 bases, with 13 bases between. Written as DNA, the CDR3 is TGTGCCAGCAGCAAGGGGGGTTTCCAGCCCCAGCATTTT. This translates into CASSKGGFQPQHF.

This clonotype was counted ten times or more. The CDR3 sequence is CATSRGYDRGLHGYTF. CDR3 nucleotides: TGTGCCACCAGCAGAGGATACGACAGGGGATTGCATGGCTACACCTTC. The chain is built from TRBV15 and TRBJ1-2; the match to TRBD1 covers 8 bases. Trimming took 1 base from V and 6 from J; bases not matched to a gene: 10. The CDR3 extends over 16 amino acids. Germline CDR1 reads LNHNV; CDR2 reads YYDKDF (reference sequence).

This clonotype is judged medium-sized. The chain is built from TRBV28 and TRBJ2-7; TRBD2 matches 10 bases. The trim removed 6 bases at V and 5 bases at J, leaving 10 bases unmatched. The V gene's germline CDR1 is MDHEN and CDR2 SYDVKM. The CDR3 spans 15 residues. CDR3 in DNA: TGTGCCAGCAGGGGAAGCGGGGGGGCTTGGGACGAGCAGTACTTC. Translating gives CASRGSGGAWDEQYF.

This clonotype was observed a few times. V usage is TRBV20-1 and J usage is TRBJ1-5, with D perhaps TRBD1 (5 bases). The germline V gene has CDR1 DFQATT and CDR2 SNEGSKA (reference sequence). There are 14 residues in the CDR3. Deletions cut 0 bases from V and 1 base from J, with 7 bases between. Here the CDR3 reads CSARERGSNQPQHF. The CDR3 DNA is TGCAGTGCTAGAGAAAGGGGAAGCAATCAGCCCCAGCATTTT.

The gene calls are TRBV12-3 or TRBV12-4 and TRBJ2-3, with D uncertain. With 3 bases removed from V and 0 bases from J, the gap between germline ends came to 4 bases. This CDR3 comprises 13 residues. This CDR3 reads CASSFLSTDTQYF. As DNA, the CDR3 is TGTGCCAGCAGTTTCCTGAGCACAGATACGCAGTATTTT.

The sample holds one count of this clonotype. The chain recombines TRBV12-3 or TRBV12-4 with TRBJ2-1; D is uncertain. Trimming shortened V by 2 bases and J by 9 bases, and 8 bases separated the two germline ends. CDR3 size: 12 residues. CDR3 bases: TGTGCCAGCAGTTTAAATGGGCCTGAGCAGTTCTTC. Residues: CASSLNGPEQFF.

CDR3 DNA sequence: TGTGCCAGCAGCTTGGACGGACTAGCGGGGTTTAATGAGCAGTTCTTC. Translation gives CASSLDGLAGFNEQFF. The chain is built from TRBV5-8 and TRBJ2-1; 12 nucleotides agree with TRBD2. Germline assignment: CDR1 SGHTS and CDR2 YDEGEE. With V trimmed by 0 bases and J by 7 bases, 5 bases remained unmatched. CDR3 length: 16 residues.

The genes are TRBV5-1 and TRBJ2-5; no clear D. There are 14 residues in the CDR3. Trimming shortened V by 0 bases and J by 5 bases, and 11 bases separated the two germline ends. Germline assignment: CDR1 SGHRS and CDR2 YFSETQ. The CDR3 DNA sequence: TGCGCCAGCAGCTTGGTTACGGAGAAGGAGACCCAGTACTTC. It yields the protein CASSLVTEKETQYF.

This clonotype was seen more than once but under ten times. V gene TRBV7-9 combines with J gene TRBJ2-1; TRBD2 aligns across 16 bases. The CDR3 covers 18 residues. Losses at the gene ends were 5 bases for V and 0 bases for J; bases not matched to a gene: 4. Per germline, CDR1 SEHNR and CDR2 FQNEAQ (reference sequence). CDR3: CASSPGLAGGPSYNEQFF. In DNA, the CDR3 is TGTGCCAGCAGCCCGGGACTAGCGGGAGGGCCCTCCTACAATGAGCAGTTCTTC.

This clonotype was picked up a small number of times. In DNA form, the CDR3 reads TGTGCCTGGAGTGCTGGACAGGGAAAGAGCTACACCTTC. Amino acid sequence: CAWSAGQGKSYTF. J is TRBJ1-2 and V is TRBV30; 8 positions match TRBD1. V gave up 1 base and J gave up 9 bases; unmatched junction bases: 7. In germline, CDR1 is GTSNPN, CDR2 SVGIG (reference sequence). The CDR3 consists of 13 residues.

This clonotype was observed many times. The chain couples TRBV7-2 to TRBJ2-7, with D perhaps given as TRBD1 or TRBD2 (5 bases each). Trimming removed 7 bases at V and 4 bases at J, with 20 bases between. CDR1 and CDR2 from the germline V gene are SGHTA and FQGNSA. This CDR3 contains 15 residues. CDR3 sequence reads: CASTVGGGMMYEQYF. The CDR3 DNA sequence: TGTGCCAGCACGGTGGGTGGGGGTATGATGTACGAGCAGTACTTC.

The chain employs TRBV10-3 and TRBJ2-7; D uncertain. The V end was cut by 2 bases, the J end by 3 bases, with 5 bases between. CDR1 ENHRY and CDR2 SYGVKD come from the germline V gene. This CDR3 contains 12 residues. The CDR3 loop is CAISERGYEQYF. CDR3 nucleotides: TGTGCCATCAGTGAGCGAGGCTACGAGCAGTACTTC.

In this sample, this clonotype turned up many times. The V and J genes are TRBV2 and TRBJ2-2; TRBD1 matches 11 bases. With V trimmed by 6 bases and J by 3 bases, 0 bases remained unmatched. This CDR3 is built from 14 residues. Germline-derived CDR1 and CDR2 are SNHLY and FYNNEI. CDR3 nucleotides: TGTGCCAGCAGGGGACAGGGGGACACCGGGGAGCTGTTTTTT. Amino acid sequence: CASRGQGDTGELFF.

V and J are TRBV19 and TRBJ2-2; TRBD1 matches at 7 bases. The CDR3 totals 15 residues. With V trimmed by 5 bases and J by 0 bases, 3 bases remained unmatched. Germline CDR1 reads LNHDA; CDR2 reads SQIVND (reference sequence). CDR3 residues: CASSSGTANTGELFF. The CDR3 DNA is TGTGCCAGTAGTTCCGGGACAGCGAACACCGGGGAGCTGTTTTTT.